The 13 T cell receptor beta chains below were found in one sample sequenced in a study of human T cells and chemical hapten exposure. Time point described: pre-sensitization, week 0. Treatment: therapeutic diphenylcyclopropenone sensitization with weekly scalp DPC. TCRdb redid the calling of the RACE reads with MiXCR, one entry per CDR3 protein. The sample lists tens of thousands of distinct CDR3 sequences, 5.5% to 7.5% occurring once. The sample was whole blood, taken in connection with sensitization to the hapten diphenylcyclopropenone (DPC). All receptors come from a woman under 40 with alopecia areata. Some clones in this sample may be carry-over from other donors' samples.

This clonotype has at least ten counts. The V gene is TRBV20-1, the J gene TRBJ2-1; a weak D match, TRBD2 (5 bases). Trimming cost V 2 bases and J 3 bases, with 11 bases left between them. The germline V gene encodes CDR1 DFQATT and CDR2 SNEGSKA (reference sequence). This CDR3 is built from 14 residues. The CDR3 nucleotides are TGCAGTGCTAGACGGGGTGTTAGCTACAATGAGCAGTTCTTC. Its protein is CSARRGVSYNEQFF.

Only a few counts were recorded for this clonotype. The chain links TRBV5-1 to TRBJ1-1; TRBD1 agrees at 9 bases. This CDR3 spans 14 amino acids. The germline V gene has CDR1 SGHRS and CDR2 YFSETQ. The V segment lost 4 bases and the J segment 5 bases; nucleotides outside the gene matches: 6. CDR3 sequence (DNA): TGCGCCAGCAGCCCGGGGACAGGGCATACTGAAGCTTTCTTT. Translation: CASSPGTGHTEAFF.

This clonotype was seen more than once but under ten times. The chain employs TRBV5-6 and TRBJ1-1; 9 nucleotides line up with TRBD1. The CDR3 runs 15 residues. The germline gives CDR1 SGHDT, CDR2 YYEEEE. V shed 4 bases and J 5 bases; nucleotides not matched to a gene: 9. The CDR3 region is CASSQRDRAITEAFF. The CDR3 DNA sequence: TGTGCCAGCAGCCAGCGGGACAGGGCTATAACTGAAGCTTTCTTT. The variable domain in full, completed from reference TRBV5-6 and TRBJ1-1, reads DAGVTQSPTHLIKTRGQQVTLRCSPKSGHDTVSWYQQALGQGPQFIFQYYEEEERQRGNFPDRFSGHQFPNYSSELNVNALLLGDSALYLCASSQRDRAITEAFFGQGTRLTVV.

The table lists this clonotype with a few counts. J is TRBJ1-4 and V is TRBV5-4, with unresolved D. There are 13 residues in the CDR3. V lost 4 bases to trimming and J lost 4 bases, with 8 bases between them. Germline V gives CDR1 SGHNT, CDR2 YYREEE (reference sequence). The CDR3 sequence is CASSIGLNEKLFF. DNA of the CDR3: TGTGCCAGCAGCATAGGCCTTAATGAAAAACTGTTTTTT.

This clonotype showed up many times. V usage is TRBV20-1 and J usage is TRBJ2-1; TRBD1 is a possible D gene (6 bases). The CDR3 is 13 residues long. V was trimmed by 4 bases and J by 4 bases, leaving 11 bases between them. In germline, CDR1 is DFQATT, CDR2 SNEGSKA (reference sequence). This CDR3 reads CSAKTGPYNEQFF. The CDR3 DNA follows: TGCAGTGCTAAGACAGGTCCTTACAATGAGCAGTTCTTC.

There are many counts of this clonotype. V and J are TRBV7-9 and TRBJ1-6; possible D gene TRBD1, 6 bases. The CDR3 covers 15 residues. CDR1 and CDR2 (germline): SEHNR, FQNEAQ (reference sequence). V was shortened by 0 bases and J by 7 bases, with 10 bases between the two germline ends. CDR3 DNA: TGTGCCAGCAGCTTAGCCAAGGGGGAGAATTCACCCCTCCACTTT. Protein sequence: CASSLAKGENSPLHF.

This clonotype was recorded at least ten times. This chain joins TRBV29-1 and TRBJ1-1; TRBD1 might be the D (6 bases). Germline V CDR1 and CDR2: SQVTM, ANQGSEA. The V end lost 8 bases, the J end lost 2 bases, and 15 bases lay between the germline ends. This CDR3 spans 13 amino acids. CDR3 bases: TGCAGCACTGCCGGACAGACAAACACTGAAGCTTTCTTT. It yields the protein CSTAGQTNTEAFF.

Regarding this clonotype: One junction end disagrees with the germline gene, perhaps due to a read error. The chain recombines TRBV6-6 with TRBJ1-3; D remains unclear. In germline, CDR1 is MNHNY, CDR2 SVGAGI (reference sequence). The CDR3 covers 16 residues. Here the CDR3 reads CASSFAGSPSGNTVYF. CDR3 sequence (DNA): TGTGCCAGCAGTTTCGCAGGTTCCCCCTCTGGAAACACCGTATATTTT.

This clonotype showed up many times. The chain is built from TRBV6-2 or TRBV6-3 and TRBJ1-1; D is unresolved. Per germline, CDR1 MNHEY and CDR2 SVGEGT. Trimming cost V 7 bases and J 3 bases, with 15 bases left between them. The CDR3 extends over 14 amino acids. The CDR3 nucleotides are TGTGCCAGCAAAAGTAGGATTCCGGACACTGAAGCTTTCTTT. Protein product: CASKSRIPDTEAFF.

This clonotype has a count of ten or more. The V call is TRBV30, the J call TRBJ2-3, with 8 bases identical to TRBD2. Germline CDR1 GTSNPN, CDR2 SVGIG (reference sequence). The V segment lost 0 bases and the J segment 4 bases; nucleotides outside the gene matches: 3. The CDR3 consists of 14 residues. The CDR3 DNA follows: TGTGCCTGGAGTGTGGCGGGGGGCGCAGATACGCAGTATTTT. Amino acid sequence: CAWSVAGGADTQYF.

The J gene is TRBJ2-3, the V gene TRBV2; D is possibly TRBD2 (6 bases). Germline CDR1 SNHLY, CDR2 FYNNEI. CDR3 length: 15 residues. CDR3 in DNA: TGTGTCACCACCCGGGACTTTCTAATCGCAGATACGCAGTATTTT. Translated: CVTTRDFLIADTQYF. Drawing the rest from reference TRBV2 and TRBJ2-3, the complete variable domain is EPEVTQTPSHQVTQMGQEVILRCVPISNHLYFYWYRQILGQKVEFLVSFYNNEISEKSEIFDDQFSVERPDGSNFTLKIRSTKLEDSAMYFCVTTRDFLIADTQYFGPGTRLTVL.

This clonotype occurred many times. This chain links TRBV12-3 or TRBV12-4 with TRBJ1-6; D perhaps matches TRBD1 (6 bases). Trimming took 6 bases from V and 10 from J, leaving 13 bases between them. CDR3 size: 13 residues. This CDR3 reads CASSRTGNSPLHF. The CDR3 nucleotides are TGTGCCAGCAGCCGCACAGGGAACTCACCCCTCCACTTT.

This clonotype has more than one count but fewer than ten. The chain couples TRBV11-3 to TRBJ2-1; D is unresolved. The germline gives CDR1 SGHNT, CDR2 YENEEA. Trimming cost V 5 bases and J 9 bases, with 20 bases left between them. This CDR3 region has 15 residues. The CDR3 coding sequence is TGTGCCAGCAGCCCCGGCGGTTCAATCCTCGGTGAGCAGTTCTTC. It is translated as CASSPGGSILGEQFF.